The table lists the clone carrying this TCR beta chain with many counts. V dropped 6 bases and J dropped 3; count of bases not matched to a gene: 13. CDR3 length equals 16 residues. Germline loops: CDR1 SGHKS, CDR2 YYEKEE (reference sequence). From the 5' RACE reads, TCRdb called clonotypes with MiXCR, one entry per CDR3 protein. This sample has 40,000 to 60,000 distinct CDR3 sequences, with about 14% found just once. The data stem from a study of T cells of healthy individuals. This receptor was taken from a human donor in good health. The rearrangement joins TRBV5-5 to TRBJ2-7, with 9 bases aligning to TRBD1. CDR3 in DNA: TGTGCCAGCAACCCCCCCGGGACAGGGTCCTTCTACGAGCAGTACTTC. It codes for CASNPPGTGSFYEQYF.